This T cell receptor beta chain was captured by sequencing in a study of blood T cells in healthy people across ages. Broader study findings: Age brought a roughly linear fall in TCR beta diversity measured per million T cells. Estimated diversity, derived from one million T cells, was regarded as an underestimate.

Together with a sample-barcoded 5' primer, a J-beta primer mix was included in a second PCR lasting about 7 to 12 cycles. One entry per CDR3 protein results from TCRdb running MiXCR on the 5' RACE reads. The sample records 1.5 million to 2 million distinct CDR3 sequences, about two fifths being singletons. In the case of this clonotype: Its antigen is unknown.

The CDR3 runs to 15 residues. Germline-derived CDR1 and CDR2 are SGHTA and FQGNSA. This TCR came from a human donor in good health. The chain has TRBV7-2 and TRBJ2-6; D may correspond to TRBD1 or TRBD2 (5 bases each). Sequenced sample: blood. The CDR3 DNA reads TGTGCATCATCAGGGACCCACTCTGGGGCCAACGTCCTGACTTTC. Translation gives CASSGTHSGANVLTF.